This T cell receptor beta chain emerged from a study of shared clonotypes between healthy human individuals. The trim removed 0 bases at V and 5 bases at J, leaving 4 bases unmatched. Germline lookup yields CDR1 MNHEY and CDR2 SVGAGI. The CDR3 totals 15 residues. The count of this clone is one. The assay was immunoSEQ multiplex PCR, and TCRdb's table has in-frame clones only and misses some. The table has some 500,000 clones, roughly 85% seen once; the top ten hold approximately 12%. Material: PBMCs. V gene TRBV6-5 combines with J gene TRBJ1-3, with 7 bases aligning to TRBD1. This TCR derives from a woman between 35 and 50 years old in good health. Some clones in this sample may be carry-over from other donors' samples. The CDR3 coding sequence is TGTGCCAGCAGTTACTCGAGGGACAGCCGAAACACCATATATTTT. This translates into CASSYSRDSRNTIYF.